These 16 T cell receptor beta chains came from one sample sequenced in a study of CD8+CD57+ T cells in acquired aplastic anemia. For CDR3 and TCR beta VDJ profiling, genomic DNA was the template used. TCRdb re-called the reads with MiXCR, one entry per CDR3 protein. The sample carries around 230,000 distinct CDR3 sequences, under 65% recorded once. Source material: sorted CD4+, CD8+, or CD8+CD57+ T cells (not recorded which) from PBMCs. The source of these receptors is a human donor in good health.

The chain recombines TRBV5-1 with TRBJ1-1, with 8 nucleotides matching TRBD1. The CDR3 length is 15 residues. J gave up 4 bases and V 0 bases, and 5 bases lay outside the gene matches. Per the germline V gene, CDR1 is SGHRS and CDR2 is YFSETQ. The DNA of the CDR3 is TGCGCCAGCAGCTTGGGGACAGGGTTGGGCACTGAAGCTTTCTTT. Protein product: CASSLGTGLGTEAFF.

Comments on this clonotype: This may be a read error, as it is one base from a much larger clone. A read error is likely, as this CDR3 ends without the conserved phenylalanine or tryptophan. This sequence joins TRBV9 and TRBJ1-1, with D possibly matching TRBD1 (5 bases). Trimming took off 5 bases at V and 6 bases at J, with 14 bases between the two ends. CDR1 and CDR2 from the germline V gene are SGDLS and YYNGEE. This CDR3 contains 13 residues. CDR3 DNA: TGTGCCAGCAGGGACAACATCAGTCCTGAAGCTTTCTCT. Protein product: CASRDNISPEAFS.

This clonotype was detected ten times or more. The rearrangement joins TRBV6-5 to TRBJ1-1; no clear D gene. V gave up 5 bases and J gave up 1 base, with 2 bases separating them. The germline V gene encodes CDR1 MNHEY and CDR2 SVGAGI. The CDR3 is 11 amino acids. Here the CDR3 DNA reads TGTGCCAGCAGTACGAACACTGAAGCTTTCTTT. Translating it yields CASSTNTEAFF.

A few counts support this clonotype. The genes are TRBV19 and TRBJ2-5; D may match TRBD1 or TRBD2 (6 bases each). Germline V gene data show CDR1 as LNHDA and CDR2 as SQIVND (reference sequence). This CDR3 contains 16 residues. V was pared by 3 bases and J by 0 bases, with 14 bases between. The CDR3 is CASSMGGEGNQETQYF. The CDR3 coding sequence is TGTGCCAGTAGTATGGGGGGCGAGGGGAACCAAGAGACCCAGTACTTC.

The V and J genes are TRBV27 and TRBJ2-2, with D possibly matching TRBD2 (6 bases). Looked up from germline, CDR1 is MNHEY and CDR2 is SMNVEV (reference sequence). V lost 4 bases, J lost 4 bases, and 16 bases lay in between. CDR3 length: 16 amino acids. The CDR3: CASSSFTGRTTGELFF. The CDR3 bases are TGTGCCAGCAGTTCGTTTACTGGGAGGACCACCGGGGAGCTGTTTTTT.

The chain recombines TRBV12-3 or TRBV12-4 with TRBJ2-4; D is undetermined. CDR3 length: 16 residues. The V and J ends lost 5 bases and 0 bases respectively, with 14 bases between them. CDR3 sequence reads: CASSLGPLGAKNIQYF. The CDR3 DNA reads as TGTGCCAGCAGTCTTGGCCCCCTGGGAGCCAAAAACATTCAGTACTTC.

The chain recombines TRBV20-1 with TRBJ1-1; no clear D. Per the germline V gene, CDR1 is DFQATT and CDR2 is SNEGSKA (reference sequence). The V end was cut by 6 bases, the J end by 0 bases, with 11 bases between. CDR3 length: 13 amino acids. This CDR3 reads CSALHPVNTEAFF. Here the CDR3 DNA reads TGCAGTGCCCTTCATCCGGTGAACACTGAAGCTTTCTTT.

V usage is TRBV14 and J usage is TRBJ2-7; D may match TRBD1 or TRBD2 (6 bases each). Per the germline V gene, CDR1 is SGHDN and CDR2 is FVKESK. V gave up 4 bases and J gave up 5 bases, with 18 bases separating them. The CDR3 contains 15 residues. The CDR3 nucleotides are TGTGCCAGCAGCCTCGGGCCGGGGGCGATCGACGAGCAGTACTTC. Translation: CASSLGPGAIDEQYF.

CDR3 bases: TGTGCCAGCAGCTTGAAGCGGGGGGTCGAGCAGTACTTC. Protein sequence: CASSLKRGVEQYF. The chain uses TRBV7-9 and TRBJ2-7; 9 nucleotides line up with TRBD2. CDR3 length: 13 residues. J gave up 6 bases and V 3 bases, and 3 bases lay outside the gene matches. Per the germline V gene, CDR1 is SEHNR and CDR2 is FQNEAQ (reference sequence).

As to this clonotype: At one of its ends the junction is not consistent with the germline gene, which may arise from a read error. This chain connects TRBV7-4 to TRBJ2-7, with D possibly matching TRBD2 (9 bases). The CDR3 consists of 16 residues. Germline CDR1 is SGHVT and CDR2 is SQSDAQ. CDR3 region: CASSPGLAQGAYEQYF. CDR3 coding DNA: TGCGCCAGCAGCCCGGGACTAGCACAGGGGGCCTACGAGCAGTACTTC.

A note on this clonotype: Possible read error: a much larger clone is one base away. The rearrangement uses TRBV7-9 and TRBJ2-3, with TRBD2 identical over 8 bases. The CDR3 totals 18 residues. Per the germline V gene, CDR1 is SEHNR and CDR2 is FQNEAQ (reference sequence). V was clipped by 5 bases and J by 3 bases; unmatched bases: 16. The DNA for the CDR3 is TGTGCCAGCAGCCCTCCAAGGTATAGCGGGAAGTTGACAGATACGCAGTATTTT. Its translation: CASSPPRYSGKLTDTQYF.

V gene TRBV7-2 combines with J gene TRBJ2-7; D perhaps matches TRBD1 (8 bases). Germline values: CDR1 SGHTA, CDR2 FQGNSA. The CDR3 spans 14 residues. The V and J ends lost 6 bases and 3 bases respectively, with 15 bases between them. The CDR3 here is CASSKRDRSYEQYF. CDR3 coding DNA: TGTGCCAGCAGTAAGCGGGACAGGAGCTACGAGCAGTACTTC.

This clonotype was picked up a small number of times. V usage is TRBV28 and J usage is TRBJ2-2, with 7 bases fitting TRBD2. With 5 bases clipped from V and 0 bases from J, the junction kept 3 bases outside the gene matches. Germline assignment: CDR1 MDHEN and CDR2 SYDVKM. CDR3 length: 15 amino acids. CDR3 sequence (DNA): TGTGCCAGCAGTGCGGGAGAGGCGAACACCGGGGAGCTGTTTTTT. As protein: CASSAGEANTGELFF. Looking up the rest from reference TRBV28 and TRBJ2-2 gives the full variable domain: DVKVTQSSRYLVKRTGEKVFLECVQDMDHENMFWYRQDPGLGLRLIYFSYDVKMKEKGDIPEGYSVSREKKERFSLILESASTNQTSMYLCASSAGEANTGELFFGEGSRLTVL.

J is TRBJ2-1 and V is TRBV15; D may match TRBD1 or TRBD2 (5 bases each). Trimming stripped 3 bases from V and 2 bases from J, with 14 bases between. CDR1 and CDR2 from the germline V gene are LNHNV and YYDKDF (reference sequence). The CDR3 consists of 16 residues. The CDR3 spells CATSSQGRYTYNEQFF. In nucleotides, the CDR3 is TGTGCCACCAGCAGCCAGGGACGCTATACCTACAATGAGCAGTTCTTC.

This chain joins TRBV12-3 or TRBV12-4 and TRBJ1-2; D unresolved. Trimming shortened V by 3 bases and J by 9 bases, and 17 bases separated the two germline ends. This CDR3 region has 14 residues. CDR3: CASSFGPRDYCYTF. The CDR3 DNA sequence: TGTGCCAGCAGTTTCGGGCCGCGGGATTATTGCTACACCTTC.

The V gene is TRBV12-3 or TRBV12-4, the J gene TRBJ2-5; 9 bases are a match to TRBD2. Trimming cost V 6 bases and J 5 bases; bases outside gene matches: 10. The CDR3 is 15 residues long. CDR3 residues: CASSLRAGGSETQYF. CDR3 nucleotide sequence: TGTGCCAGCAGCCTGAGAGCGGGAGGATCCGAGACCCAGTACTTC.